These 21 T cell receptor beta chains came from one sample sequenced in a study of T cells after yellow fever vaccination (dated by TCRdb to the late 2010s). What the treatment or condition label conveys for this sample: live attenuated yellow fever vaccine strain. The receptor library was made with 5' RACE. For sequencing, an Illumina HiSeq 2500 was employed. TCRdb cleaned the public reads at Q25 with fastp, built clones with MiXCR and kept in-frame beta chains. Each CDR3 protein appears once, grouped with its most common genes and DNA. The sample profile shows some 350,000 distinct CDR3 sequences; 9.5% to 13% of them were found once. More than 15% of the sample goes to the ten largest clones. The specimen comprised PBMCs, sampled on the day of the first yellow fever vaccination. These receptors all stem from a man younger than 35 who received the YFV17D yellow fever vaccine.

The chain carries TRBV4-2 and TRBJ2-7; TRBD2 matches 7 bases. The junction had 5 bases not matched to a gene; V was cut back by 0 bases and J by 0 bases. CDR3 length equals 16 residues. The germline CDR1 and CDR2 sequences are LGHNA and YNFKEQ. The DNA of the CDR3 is TGTGCCAGCAGCCAAGATGCAGGGACTAACTCCTACGAGCAGTACTTC. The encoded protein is CASSQDAGTNSYEQYF.

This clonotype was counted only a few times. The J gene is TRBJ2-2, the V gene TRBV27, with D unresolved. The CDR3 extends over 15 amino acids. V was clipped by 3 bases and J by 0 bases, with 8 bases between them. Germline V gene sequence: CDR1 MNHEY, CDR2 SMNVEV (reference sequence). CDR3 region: CASSFGITNTGELFF. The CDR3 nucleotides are TGTGCCAGCAGTTTTGGTATCACGAACACCGGGGAGCTGTTTTTT.

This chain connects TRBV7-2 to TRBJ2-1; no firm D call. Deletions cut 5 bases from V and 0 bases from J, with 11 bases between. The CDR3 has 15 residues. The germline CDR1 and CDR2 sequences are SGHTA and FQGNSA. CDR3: CASSEDGSSYNEQFF. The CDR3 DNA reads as TGTGCCAGCAGCGAGGACGGCAGCTCCTACAATGAGCAGTTCTTC.

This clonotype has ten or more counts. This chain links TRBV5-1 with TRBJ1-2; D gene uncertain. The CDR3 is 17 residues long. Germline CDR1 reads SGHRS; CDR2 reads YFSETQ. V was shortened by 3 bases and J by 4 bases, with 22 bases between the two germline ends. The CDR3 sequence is CASSSRRSPLRSYGYTF. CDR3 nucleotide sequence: TGCGCCAGCAGCTCAAGACGGAGCCCCCTTCGTAGCTATGGCTACACCTTC.

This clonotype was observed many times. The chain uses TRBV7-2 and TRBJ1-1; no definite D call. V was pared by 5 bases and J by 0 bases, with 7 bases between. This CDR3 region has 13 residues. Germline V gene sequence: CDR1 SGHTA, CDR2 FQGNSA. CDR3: CASSLVVNTEAFF. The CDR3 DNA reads TGTGCCAGCAGCCTAGTAGTGAACACTGAAGCTTTCTTT.

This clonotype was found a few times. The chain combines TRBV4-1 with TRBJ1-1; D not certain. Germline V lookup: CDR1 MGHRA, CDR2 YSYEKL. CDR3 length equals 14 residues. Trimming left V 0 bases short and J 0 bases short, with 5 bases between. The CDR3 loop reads CASSQDAVNTEAFF. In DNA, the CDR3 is TGCGCCAGCAGCCAAGATGCCGTGAACACTGAAGCTTTCTTT.

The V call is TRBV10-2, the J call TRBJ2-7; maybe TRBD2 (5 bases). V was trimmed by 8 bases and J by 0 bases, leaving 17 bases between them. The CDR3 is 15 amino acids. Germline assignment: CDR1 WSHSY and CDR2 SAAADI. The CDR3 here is CASSDPDSTSYEQYF. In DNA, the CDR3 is TGCGCCAGCTCGGATCCGGACTCGACCTCCTACGAGCAGTACTTC.

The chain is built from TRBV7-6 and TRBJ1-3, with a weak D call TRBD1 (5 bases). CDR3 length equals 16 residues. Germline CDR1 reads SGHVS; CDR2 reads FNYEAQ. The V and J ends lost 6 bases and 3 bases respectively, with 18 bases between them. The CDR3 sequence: CASSSGGGKSGNTIYF. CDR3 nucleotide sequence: TGTGCCAGCAGTTCCGGGGGAGGGAAGAGTGGAAACACCATATATTTT.

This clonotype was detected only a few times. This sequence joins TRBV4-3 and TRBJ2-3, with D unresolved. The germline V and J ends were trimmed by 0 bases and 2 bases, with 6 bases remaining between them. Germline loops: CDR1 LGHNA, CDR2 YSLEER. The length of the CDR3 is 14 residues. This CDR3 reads CASSQDQFTDTQYF. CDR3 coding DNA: TGCGCCAGCAGCCAAGACCAATTCACAGATACGCAGTATTTT.

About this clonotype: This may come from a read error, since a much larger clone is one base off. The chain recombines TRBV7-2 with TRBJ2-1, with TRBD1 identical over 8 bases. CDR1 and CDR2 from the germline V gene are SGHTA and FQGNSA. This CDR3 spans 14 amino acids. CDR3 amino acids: CASSSGQGRNEQLF. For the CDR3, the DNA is TGTGCCAGCAGCTCAGGACAGGGAAGAAATGAGCAGCTCTTC.

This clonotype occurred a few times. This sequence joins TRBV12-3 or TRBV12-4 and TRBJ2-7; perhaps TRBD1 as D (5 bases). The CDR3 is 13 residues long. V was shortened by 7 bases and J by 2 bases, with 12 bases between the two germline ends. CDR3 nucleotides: TGTGCCAGCAACCAGGGTGCTGCCTACGAGCAGTACTTC. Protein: CASNQGAAYEQYF.

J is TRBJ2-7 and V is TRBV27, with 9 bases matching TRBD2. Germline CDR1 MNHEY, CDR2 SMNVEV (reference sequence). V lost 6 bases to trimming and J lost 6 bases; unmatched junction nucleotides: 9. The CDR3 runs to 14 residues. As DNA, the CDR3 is TGTGCCAGCAGAAGCGGGGGGATCGGCTCCGAGCAGTACTTC. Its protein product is CASRSGGIGSEQYF.

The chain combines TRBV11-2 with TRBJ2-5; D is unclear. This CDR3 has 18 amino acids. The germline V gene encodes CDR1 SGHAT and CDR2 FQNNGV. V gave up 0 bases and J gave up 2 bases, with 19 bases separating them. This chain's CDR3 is CASSLDLMLAWQQETQYF. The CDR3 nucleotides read TGTGCCAGCAGCTTAGATTTGATGTTAGCATGGCAACAAGAGACCCAGTACTTC.

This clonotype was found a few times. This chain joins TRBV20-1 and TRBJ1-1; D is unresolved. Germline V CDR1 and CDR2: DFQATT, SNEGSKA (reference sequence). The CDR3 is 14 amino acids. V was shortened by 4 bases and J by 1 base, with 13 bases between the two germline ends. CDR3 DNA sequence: TGCAGTGCTATCAGTCCAAATGCGAACACTGAAGCTTTCTTT. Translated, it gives CSAISPNANTEAFF.

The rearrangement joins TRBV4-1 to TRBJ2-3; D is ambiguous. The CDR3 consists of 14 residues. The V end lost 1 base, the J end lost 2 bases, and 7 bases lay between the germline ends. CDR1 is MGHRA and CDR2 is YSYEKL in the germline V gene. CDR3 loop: CASSQVRNTDTQYF. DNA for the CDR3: TGCGCCAGCAGCCAAGTAAGGAACACAGATACGCAGTATTTT.

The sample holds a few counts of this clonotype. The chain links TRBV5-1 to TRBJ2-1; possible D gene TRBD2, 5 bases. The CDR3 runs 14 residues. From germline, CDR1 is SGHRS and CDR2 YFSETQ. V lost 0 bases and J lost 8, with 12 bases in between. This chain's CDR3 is CASSLARGSDEQFF. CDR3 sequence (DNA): TGCGCCAGCAGCTTGGCTCGGGGATCCGATGAGCAGTTCTTC.

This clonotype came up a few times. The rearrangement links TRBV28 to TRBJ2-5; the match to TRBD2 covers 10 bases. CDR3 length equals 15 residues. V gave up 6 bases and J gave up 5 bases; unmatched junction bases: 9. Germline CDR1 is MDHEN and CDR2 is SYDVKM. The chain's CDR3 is CASSLGRTSGETQYF. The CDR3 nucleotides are TGTGCCAGCAGCTTAGGTCGGACTAGCGGCGAGACCCAGTACTTC. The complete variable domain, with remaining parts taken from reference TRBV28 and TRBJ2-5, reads DVKVTQSSRYLVKRTGEKVFLECVQDMDHENMFWYRQDPGLGLRLIYFSYDVKMKEKGDIPEGYSVSREKKERFSLILESASTNQTSMYLCASSLGRTSGETQYFGPGTRLLVL.

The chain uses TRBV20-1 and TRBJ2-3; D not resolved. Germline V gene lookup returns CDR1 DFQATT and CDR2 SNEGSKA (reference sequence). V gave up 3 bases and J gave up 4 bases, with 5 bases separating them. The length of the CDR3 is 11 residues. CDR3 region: CSARVPDTQYF. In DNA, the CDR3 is TGCAGTGCTAGGGTCCCAGATACGCAGTATTTT.

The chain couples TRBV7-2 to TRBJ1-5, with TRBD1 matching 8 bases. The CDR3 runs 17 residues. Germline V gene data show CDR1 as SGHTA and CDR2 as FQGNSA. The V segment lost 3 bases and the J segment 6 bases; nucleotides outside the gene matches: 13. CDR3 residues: CASSFGSDRGLGQPQHF. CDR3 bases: TGTGCCAGCAGCTTTGGGTCCGACAGGGGATTGGGTCAGCCCCAGCATTTT.

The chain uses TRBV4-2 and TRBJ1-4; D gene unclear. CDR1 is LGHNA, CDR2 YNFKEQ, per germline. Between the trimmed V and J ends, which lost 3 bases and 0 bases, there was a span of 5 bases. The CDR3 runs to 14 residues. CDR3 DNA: TGTGCCAGCAGCCAGCAGACAACTAATGAAAAACTGTTTTTT. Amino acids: CASSQQTTNEKLFF.

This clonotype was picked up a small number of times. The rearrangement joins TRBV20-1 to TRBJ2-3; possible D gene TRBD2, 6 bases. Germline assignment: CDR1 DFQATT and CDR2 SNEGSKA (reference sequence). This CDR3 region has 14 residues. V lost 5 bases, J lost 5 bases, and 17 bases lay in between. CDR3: CSAAPDPGGDTQYF. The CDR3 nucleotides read TGCAGTGCTGCCCCAGATCCCGGGGGAGATACGCAGTATTTT.